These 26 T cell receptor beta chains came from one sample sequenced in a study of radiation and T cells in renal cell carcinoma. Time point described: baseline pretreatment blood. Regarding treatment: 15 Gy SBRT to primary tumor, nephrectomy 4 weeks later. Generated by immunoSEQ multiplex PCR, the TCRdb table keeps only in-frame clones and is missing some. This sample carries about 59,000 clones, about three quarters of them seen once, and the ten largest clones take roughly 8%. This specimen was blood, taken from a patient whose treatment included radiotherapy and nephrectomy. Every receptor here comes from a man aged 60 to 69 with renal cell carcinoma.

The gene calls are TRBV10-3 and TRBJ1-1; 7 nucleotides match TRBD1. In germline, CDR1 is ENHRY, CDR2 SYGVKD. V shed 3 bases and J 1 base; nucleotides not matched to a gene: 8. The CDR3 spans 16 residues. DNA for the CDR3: TGTGCCATCAGTGACCCTGCGGGACAGCAGAACACTGAAGCTTTCTTT. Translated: CAISDPAGQQNTEAFF.

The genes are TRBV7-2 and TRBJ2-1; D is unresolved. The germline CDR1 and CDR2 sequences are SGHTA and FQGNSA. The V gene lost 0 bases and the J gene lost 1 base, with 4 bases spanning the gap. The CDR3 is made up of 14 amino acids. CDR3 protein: CASSLAVSYNEQFF. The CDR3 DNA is TGTGCCAGCAGCTTAGCGGTGTCCTACAATGAGCAGTTCTTC.

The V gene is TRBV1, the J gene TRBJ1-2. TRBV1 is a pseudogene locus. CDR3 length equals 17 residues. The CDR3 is CTSSQERRETFNYGYTF. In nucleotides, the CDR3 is TGCACCAGCAGCCAAGAACGCAGGGAGACTTTTAACTATGGCTACACCTTC.

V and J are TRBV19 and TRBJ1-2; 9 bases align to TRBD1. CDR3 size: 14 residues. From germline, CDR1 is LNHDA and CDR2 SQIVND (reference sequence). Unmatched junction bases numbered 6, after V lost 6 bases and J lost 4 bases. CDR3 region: CASRLGQGFYGYTF. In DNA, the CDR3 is TGTGCCAGTAGGTTGGGACAGGGTTTCTATGGCTACACCTTC. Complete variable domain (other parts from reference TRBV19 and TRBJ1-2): DGGITQSPKYLFRKEGQNVTLSCEQNLNHDAMYWYRQDPGQGLRLIYYSQIVNDFQKGDIAEGYSVSREKKESFPLTVTSAQKNPTAFYLCASRLGQGFYGYTFGSGTRLTVV.

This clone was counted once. CDR3 amino acids: CASSYLAGDSYEQYF. CDR3 coding DNA: TGTGCCAGCAGCTATCTAGCGGGGGACTCCTACGAGCAGTACTTC. The J gene is TRBJ2-7, the V gene TRBV7-2; the match to TRBD2 covers 10 bases. V trimming: 4 bases; J trimming: 0 bases; junction bases outside the gene matches: 3. Germline V CDR1 and CDR2: SGHTA, FQGNSA. The CDR3 covers 15 residues.

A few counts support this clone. CDR3 protein: CASSLGGGTNEKLFF. The CDR3 bases are TGCGCCAGCAGCTTGGGCGGGGGCACTAATGAAAAACTGTTTTTT. The chain combines TRBV5-1 with TRBJ1-4; D possibly corresponds to TRBD1 (6 bases). Germline-derived CDR1 and CDR2 are SGHRS and YFSETQ. The CDR3 runs to 15 residues. With 0 bases removed from V and 2 bases from J, the gap between germline ends came to 8 bases.

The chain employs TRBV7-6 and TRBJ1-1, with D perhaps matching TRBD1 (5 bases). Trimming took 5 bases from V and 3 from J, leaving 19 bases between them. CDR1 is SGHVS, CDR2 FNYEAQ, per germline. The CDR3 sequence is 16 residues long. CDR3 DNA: TGTGCCAGCAGCCCCCGTCCCAGGGCGTCGGACACTGAAGCTTTCTTT. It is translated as CASSPRPRASDTEAFF.

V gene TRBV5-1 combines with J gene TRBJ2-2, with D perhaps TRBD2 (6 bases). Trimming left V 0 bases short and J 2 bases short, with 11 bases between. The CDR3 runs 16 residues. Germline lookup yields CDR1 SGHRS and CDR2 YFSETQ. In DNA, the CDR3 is TGCGCCAGCAGCTTGGAGGCGGGGAGAAACACCGGGGAGCTGTTTTTT. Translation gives CASSLEAGRNTGELFF.

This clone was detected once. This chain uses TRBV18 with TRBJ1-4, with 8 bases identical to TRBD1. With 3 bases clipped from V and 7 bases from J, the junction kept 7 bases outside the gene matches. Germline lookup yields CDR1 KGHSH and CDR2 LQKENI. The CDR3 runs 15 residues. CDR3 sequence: CASSPPTGVGEKLFF. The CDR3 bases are TGTGCCAGCTCACCTCCGACAGGGGTGGGTGAAAAACTGTTTTTT.

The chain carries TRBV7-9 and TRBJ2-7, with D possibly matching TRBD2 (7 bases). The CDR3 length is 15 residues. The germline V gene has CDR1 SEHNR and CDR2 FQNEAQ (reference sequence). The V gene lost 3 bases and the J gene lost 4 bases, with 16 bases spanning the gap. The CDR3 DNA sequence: TGTGCCAGCAGCTTTGAAGGGGGGGCAACGTACGAGCAGTACTTC. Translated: CASSFEGGATYEQYF.

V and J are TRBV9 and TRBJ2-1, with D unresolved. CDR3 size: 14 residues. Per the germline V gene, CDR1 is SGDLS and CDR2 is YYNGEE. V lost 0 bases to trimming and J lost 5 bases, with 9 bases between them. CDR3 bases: TGTGCCAGCAGCGTAGCCGCGTGGAACAATGAGCAGTTCTTC. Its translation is CASSVAAWNNEQFF.

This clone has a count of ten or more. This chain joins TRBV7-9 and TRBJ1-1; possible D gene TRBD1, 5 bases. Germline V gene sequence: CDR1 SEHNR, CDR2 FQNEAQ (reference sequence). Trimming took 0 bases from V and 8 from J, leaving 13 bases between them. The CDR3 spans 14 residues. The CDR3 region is CASSLAEFGGEAFF. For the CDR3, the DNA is TGTGCCAGCAGCTTAGCGGAGTTTGGGGGAGAAGCTTTCTTT.

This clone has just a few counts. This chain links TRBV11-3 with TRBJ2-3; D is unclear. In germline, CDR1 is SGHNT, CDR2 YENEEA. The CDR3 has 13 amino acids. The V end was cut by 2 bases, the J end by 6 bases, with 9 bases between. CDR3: CASSLSPGDTQYF. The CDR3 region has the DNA TGTGCCAGCAGCTTATCTCCCGGGGATACGCAGTATTTT.

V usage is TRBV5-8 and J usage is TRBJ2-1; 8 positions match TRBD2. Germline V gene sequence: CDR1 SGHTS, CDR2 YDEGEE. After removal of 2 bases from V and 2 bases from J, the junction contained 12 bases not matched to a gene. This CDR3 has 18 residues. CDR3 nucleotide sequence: TGTGCCAGCAGCTTAGGACTAGCTAGGGGTTCACCCTACAATGAGCAGTTCTTC. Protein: CASSLGLARGSPYNEQFF.

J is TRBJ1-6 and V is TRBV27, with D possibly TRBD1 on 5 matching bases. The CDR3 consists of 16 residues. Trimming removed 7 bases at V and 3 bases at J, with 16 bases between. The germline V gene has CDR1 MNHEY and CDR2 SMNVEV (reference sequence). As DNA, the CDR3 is TGTGCCAGCATCCCTGGGACGACGGTCTATAATTCACCCCTCCACTTT. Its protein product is CASIPGTTVYNSPLHF.

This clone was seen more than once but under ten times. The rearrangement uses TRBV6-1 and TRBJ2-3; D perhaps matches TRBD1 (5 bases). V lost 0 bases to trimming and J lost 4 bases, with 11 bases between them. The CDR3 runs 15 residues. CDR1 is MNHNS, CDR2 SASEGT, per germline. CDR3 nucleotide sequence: TGTGCCAGCAGTGAAGCGGCAGGGAATTCAGATACGCAGTATTTT. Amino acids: CASSEAAGNSDTQYF.

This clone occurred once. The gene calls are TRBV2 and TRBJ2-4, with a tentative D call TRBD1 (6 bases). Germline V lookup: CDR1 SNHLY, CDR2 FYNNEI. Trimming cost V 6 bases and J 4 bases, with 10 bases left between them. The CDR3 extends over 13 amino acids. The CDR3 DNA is TGTGCCAGCAGGGACACAGGGAAAAACATTCAGTACTTC. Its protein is CASRDTGKNIQYF.

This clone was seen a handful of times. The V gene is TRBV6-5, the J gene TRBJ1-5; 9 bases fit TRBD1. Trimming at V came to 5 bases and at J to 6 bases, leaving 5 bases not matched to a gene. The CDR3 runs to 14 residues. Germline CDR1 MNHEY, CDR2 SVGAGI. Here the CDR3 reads CASSRDREGQPQHF. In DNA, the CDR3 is TGTGCCAGCAGTCGGGACAGGGAGGGTCAGCCCCAGCATTTT.

Here the CDR3 reads CASSLALLGQGDTEAFF. DNA for the CDR3: TGCGCCAGCAGCTTGGCCCTGTTGGGACAGGGAGACACTGAAGCTTTCTTT. The chain links TRBV5-1 to TRBJ1-1; TRBD1 matches at 9 bases. CDR1 is SGHRS and CDR2 is YFSETQ in the germline V gene. J lost 3 bases, V lost 0 bases, and 9 bases had no gene match. This CDR3 is 17 amino acids long.

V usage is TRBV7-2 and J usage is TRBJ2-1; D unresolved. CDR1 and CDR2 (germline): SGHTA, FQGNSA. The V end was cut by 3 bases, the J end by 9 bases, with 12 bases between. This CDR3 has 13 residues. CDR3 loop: CASSLPPLSEQFF. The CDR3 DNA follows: TGTGCCAGCAGCTTGCCGCCGTTAAGTGAGCAGTTCTTC.

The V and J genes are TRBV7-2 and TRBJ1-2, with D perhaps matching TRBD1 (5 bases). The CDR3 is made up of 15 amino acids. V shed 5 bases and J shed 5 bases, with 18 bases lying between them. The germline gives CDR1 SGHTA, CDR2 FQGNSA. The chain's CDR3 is CASSVPGRPPYGYTF. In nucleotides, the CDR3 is TGTGCCAGCAGCGTACCGGGACGGCCTCCTTATGGCTACACCTTC. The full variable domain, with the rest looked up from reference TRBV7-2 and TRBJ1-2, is GAGVSQSPSNKVTEKGKDVELRCDPISGHTALYWYRQSLGQGLEFLIYFQGNSAPDKSGLPSDRFSAERTGGSVSTLTIQRTQQEDSAVYLCASSVPGRPPYGYTFGSGTRLTVV.

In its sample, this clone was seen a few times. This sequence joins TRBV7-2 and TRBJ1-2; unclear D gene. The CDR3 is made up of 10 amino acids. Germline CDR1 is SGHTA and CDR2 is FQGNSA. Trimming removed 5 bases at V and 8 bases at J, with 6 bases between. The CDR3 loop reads CASSGIGYTF. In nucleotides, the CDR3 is TGTGCCAGCAGCGGGATAGGCTACACCTTC.

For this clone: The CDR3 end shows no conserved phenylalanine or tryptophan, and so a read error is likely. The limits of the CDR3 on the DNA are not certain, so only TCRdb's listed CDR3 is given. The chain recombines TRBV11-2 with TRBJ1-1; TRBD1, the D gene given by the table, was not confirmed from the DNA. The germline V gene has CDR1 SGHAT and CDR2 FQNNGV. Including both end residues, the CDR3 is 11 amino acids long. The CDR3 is CASSSRVSTGV.

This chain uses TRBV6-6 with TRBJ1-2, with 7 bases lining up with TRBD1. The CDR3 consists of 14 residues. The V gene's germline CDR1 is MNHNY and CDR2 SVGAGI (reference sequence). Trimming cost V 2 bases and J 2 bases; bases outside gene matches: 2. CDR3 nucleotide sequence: TGTGCCAGCAGTTACGGGGACAGCAACTATGGCTACACCTTC. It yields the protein CASSYGDSNYGYTF.

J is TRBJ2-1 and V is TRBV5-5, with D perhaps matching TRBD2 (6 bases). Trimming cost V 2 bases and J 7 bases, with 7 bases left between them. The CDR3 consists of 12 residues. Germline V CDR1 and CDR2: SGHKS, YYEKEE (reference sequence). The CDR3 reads CASSLGGNEQFF. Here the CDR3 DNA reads TGTGCCAGCAGCTTAGGAGGGAATGAGCAGTTCTTC.

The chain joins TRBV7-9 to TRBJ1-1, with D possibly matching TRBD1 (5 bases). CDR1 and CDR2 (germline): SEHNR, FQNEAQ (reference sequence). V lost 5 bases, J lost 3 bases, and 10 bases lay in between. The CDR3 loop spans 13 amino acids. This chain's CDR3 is CASSPGPDTEAFF. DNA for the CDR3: TGTGCCAGCAGCCCGGGACCCGACACTGAAGCTTTCTTT.